A single TCR beta chain is shown here with its context. Its antigen has not been determined. No much larger clone exists at a distance of one base, and base qualities are not known. The source of the sample is a study of human versus mouse CDR3 diversity and MHC coevolution (dated by TCRdb to 2016 to 2017). General notes on the study: The immunoSEQ assay was reported to detect one in 200,000 T cells and to minimize amplification bias from multiplex PCR. Across the mouse and human samples, each sample yielded between roughly 5.5 x 10^6 and 1.6 x 10^7 valid reads. Human naive CD4 T cell repertoires served as a reference for TCR selection on multiple MHC II alleles, compared against human-TCR-locus transgenic mice with single MHC II. The human cohort was made up of three healthy volunteer blood donors, who at collection were aged 30 to 40, 40 to 50 and 60 to 69, one donor in each range.

From the germline V gene, CDR1 is SGHVS and CDR2 is FQNEAQ. Trimming at the junction amounts to 5 bases on V and 7 bases on J, and the germline ends lie 12 bases apart. The CDR3 starts with the cysteine, ends with the phenylalanine, and has 14 residues. CDR3 DNA is the only sequence kept; it has 42 bases, read in frame from the first base. Fluorescence-activated cell sorting was used to pull naive CD4 T cells, meaning cells that were CD45RO-negative and CD62L-positive, out of the PBMCs. Roughly 50 ml of fresh peripheral blood was collected from each donor, and PBMCs were isolated by Ficoll density centrifugation. All samples were sorted on a FACSAria III instrument and reached purity above 90%. The QIAGEN blood and tissue kit was used to extract genomic DNA from sorted cells, and the DNA was quantified on a NanoDrop 1000. Deep sequencing and quantification of TCR alpha and beta chains were performed on the immunoSEQ platform by multiplex PCR of genomic DNA. In the source study's methods: Annotation of the TCR sequences relied on IMGT gene and region definitions. As a stand-in for the preselection repertoire, out-of-frame rearrangements were used and set against in-frame clonotypes. The iCHAO1 estimator provided with the immunoSEQ platform was used to estimate repertoire size. A Gini index, which is based on the Lorenz curve, was applied to in-frame amino acid clonotypes to measure clonal inequality. The intersect function of the R package tcR was used to count shared clonotypes, and the Jaccard index was used to score similarity. The R prcomp function was used without normalization to run principal component analysis of V, J and V-J usage frequencies. TCRdb stores this immuneACCESS table with in-frame sequences only. Part of the clones is absent; in the studies checked, under half of the shortfall reflects unresolved V genes, and no reason is known for the rest. V, J and clone size derive from that table, while D and trimming were established from the DNA sequence. The sample table contains about 81,000 clones; only one count was recorded for around 93% of them. The ten top clones hold 1.1% to 1.5% of the sample.

The investigation overall reported the following: iCHAO1 estimates gave humans the largest TCR beta repertoire, approximately 1.7 million clonotypes, attributed likely to selection by multiple MHC II molecules. On average, more CDR3 deletions and insertions were observed in humans than in mice, indicating greater exonuclease and TdT activity. Because human T cells were selected on several MHC II alleles, repertoire diversity in humans and mice was not considered directly comparable. The lowest clonal inequality scores among all compared groups were observed in most of the three human donors.

The sequence derives from a person aged 25-75 years in good health. Input material: naive CD4+ T cells from blood. The sample's cell subset or site label is to be understood as: CD45RO-negative CD62L-positive naive CD4 T cells. The chain is made from TRBV7-8 and TRBJ1-6; D gene: possibly TRBD1, on 5 matching bases. The nucleotides are TGTGCCAGCAGCACGACAGCTGAGAATTCACCCCTCCACTTT. Translation gives CASSTTAENSPLHF.